This TCR beta chain is from a study of blood T cell repertoires in COVID-19. Study-wide background: Some COVID-19 samples were acute and others convalescent; all came from the United States, Italy and Spain. PBMCs, B-cell-depleted T cells, or T cells provided the cDNA or gDNA that made up the material.

Germline V gene lookup returns CDR1 GTSNPN and CDR2 SVGIG (reference sequence). The length of the CDR3 is 13 residues. J lost 5 bases, V lost 0 bases, and 3 bases had no gene match. As originally analysed: For nucleated cells, counts were estimated from reference gene primer amplification. Data came from immunoSEQ multiplex PCR; TCRdb stores just in-frame clones and leaves some out. The DNA gave D and trimming, while V, J and clone size come from that table. The sample gives approximately 50,000 clones, 85% to 90% of which show up once; approximately 5.1% is in the top ten. In its sample, this clone was seen a few times.

Sequencing used peripheral blood. This rearrangement joins TRBV30 to TRBJ2-7, with 8 bases fitting TRBD2. This TCR was sampled from a human donor in a cohort sampled during active COVID-19. For the CDR3, the DNA is TGTGCCTGGAGTGTAACCGGGAGGGACGAGCAGTACTTC. Its translation: CAWSVTGRDEQYF.